This section outlines one T cell receptor (beta chain) sequence together with its context. Combining a sample-barcoded 5' primer with a J-beta primer mix, a second PCR ran for roughly 6 to 12 cycles. Each TCR beta cDNA got a 12-nucleotide random molecular identifier. TCRdb reprocessed the 5' RACE reads with MiXCR, giving one entry per CDR3 protein. The sample yields 600,000 to 1,000,000 distinct CDR3 sequences, approximately 25% seen once. CDR3 length: 12 residues. V lost 5 bases and J lost 1, with 6 bases in between. From germline, CDR1 is SGHRS and CDR2 YFSETQ. This sample is part of a study of blood T cells in healthy people across ages. These data are also associated with another study on T cells of mothers and their children.

The TCR sequence derives from a boy younger than 18 in good health. Input material: blood. The chain recombines TRBV5-1 with TRBJ1-1; D gene unclear. Written as DNA, the CDR3 is TGCGCCAGCAGACAGCAGAACACTGAAGCTTTCTTT. Amino acids: CASRQQNTEAFF.